These T cell receptor beta chains were read from a single sample in a study of identical twins. TCRdb reanalysed the 5' RACE reads using MiXCR and keeps one entry per CDR3 protein. Of 200,000 to 250,000 distinct CDR3 sequences listed, roughly 7% are singletons. The same sample was also studied in work on yellow fever vaccine responses in identical twins.

The sample comprised memory (CD45RO+) T cells sorted from blood. The receptor source for this set is a woman under 30 in good health. Both conserved end residues are part of each CDR3. Fields, in order: D gene, J gene, V gene, clone size, CDR3 DNA, CDR3 protein. D genes are given only for firm matches. Where a row states a size, it is once, few, many or the class of an expanded clone; other rows omit it.

NA TRBJ1-2 TRBV27 many TGTGCCAGCTTACAGGGTTTTTATGGCTACACCTTC CASLQGFYGYTF
TRBD1 TRBJ2-1 TRBV6-5 few TGTGCCAGCAGTCACGGGACAGGGTACAATGAGCAGTTCTTC CASSHGTGYNEQFF
TRBD2 TRBJ2-3 TRBV20-1 few TGCAGTGCTAGAGACTCAGCGGGACTAAGTTACGGCACAGATACGCAGTATTTT CSARDSAGLSYGTDTQYF
TRBD2 TRBJ2-7 TRBV2 NA TGTGCCAGCGCCAGAAGCACTAGCGACGAGCAGTACTTC CASARSTSDEQYF
NA TRBJ2-1 TRBV4-1 many TGCGCCAGCACCCTCGATGGGGGCGGGGAGCAGTTCTTC CASTLDGGGEQFF
NA TRBJ2-1 TRBV6-1 NA TGTGCCAGCAGTGTTACTCCTGAGGGGTTCAATGAGCAGTTCTTC CASSVTPEGFNEQFF
TRBD2 TRBJ2-1 TRBV2 NA TGTGCCAGCAGCCGTAGCGGGAGCAGTTTGAATGAGCAGTTCTTC CASSRSGSSLNEQFF
NA TRBJ2-2 TRBV9 few TGTGCCAGCAGCCCTTACACAGGGACCGTTACCGGGGAGCTGTTTTTT CASSPYTGTVTGELFF
NA TRBJ2-7 TRBV4-2 few TGTGCCAGCAGCCAAGAACCCCAGTTCTACGAGCAGTACTTC CASSQEPQFYEQYF
NA TRBJ2-5 TRBV5-1 few TGCGCCAGCAGCCAAGGAGGGAAAGAGACCCAGTACTTC CASSQGGKETQYF
NA TRBJ1-5 TRBV6-1 few TGTGCCAGCAGTGTCCCGGGGCGGCAGCCCCAGCATTTT CASSVPGRQPQHF
TRBD2 TRBJ2-1 TRBV24-1 few TGTGCCACCAGTGGTTCGGGAGCGGGGAATGAGCAGTTCTTC CATSGSGAGNEQFF